Following are 26 T cell receptor beta chains from one sample sequenced in a study of blood T cell repertoires in COVID-19. Here immunoSEQ multiplex PCR was the method, and the copy in TCRdb shows in-frame clones only, minus some. The top ten hold approximately 11% of the sample, which has 150,000 to 200,000 clones, over 70% seen once. Sequences were obtained from PBMCs or T cells enriched from blood (not recorded which). These receptors were obtained from a man aged 50-60 years who had recovered from COVID-19.

The chain combines TRBV7-3 with TRBJ2-2; 8 nucleotides align to TRBD2. From germline, CDR1 is SGHTA and CDR2 FQGTGA. The CDR3 is made up of 15 amino acids. V shed 5 bases and J 1 base; nucleotides not matched to a gene: 3. The CDR3 DNA reads as TGTGCCAGCAGCCAAACTAGCGGGAACACCGGGGAGCTGTTTTTT. It is translated as CASSQTSGNTGELFF. The full variable domain, with the rest looked up from reference TRBV7-3 and TRBJ2-2, is GAGVSQTPSNKVTEKGKYVELRCDPISGHTALYWYRQSLGQGPEFLIYFQGTGAADDSGLPNDRFFAVRPEGSVSTLKIQRTERGDSAVYLCASSQTSGNTGELFFGEGSRLTVL.

This chain uses TRBV6-5 with TRBJ1-6; the match to TRBD1 covers 7 bases. The junction had 8 bases not matched to a gene; V was cut back by 6 bases and J by 6 bases. This CDR3 has 15 residues. The germline V gene has CDR1 MNHEY and CDR2 SVGAGI. The CDR3 region has the DNA TGTGCCAGCAGAGTCCGGGACAGTTTTAATTCACCCCTCCACTTT. Translated, it gives CASRVRDSFNSPLHF.

V and J are TRBV5-1 and TRBJ2-7; D unclear. Germline V lookup: CDR1 SGHRS, CDR2 YFSETQ. The CDR3 sequence is 14 residues long. Trimming stripped 0 bases from V and 0 bases from J, with 7 bases between. The CDR3 DNA follows: TGCGCCAGCAGCTTGGGAGGTCCCTCCTACGAGCAGTACTTC. Its translation is CASSLGGPSYEQYF. The variable domain in full, with the rest retrieved from reference TRBV5-1 and TRBJ2-7, is KAGVTQTPRYLIKTRGQQVTLSCSPISGHRSVSWYQQTPGQGLQFLFEYFSETQRNKGNFPGRFSGRQFSNSRSEMNVSTLELGDSALYLCASSLGGPSYEQYFGPGTRLTVT.

V and J are TRBV7-8 and TRBJ2-6, with D maybe TRBD1 (5 bases). CDR3 length: 18 amino acids. V lost 5 bases and J 2 bases, leaving 19 bases between the germline ends. Germline lookup yields CDR1 SGHVS and CDR2 FQNEAQ. CDR3 sequence reads: CASSQTTVSVTGANVLTF. The CDR3 coding sequence is TGTGCCAGCAGCCAAACGACAGTCTCGGTTACTGGGGCCAACGTCCTGACTTTC.

The V gene is TRBV19, the J gene TRBJ1-2; D is perhaps TRBD1 (5 bases). The CDR3 is made up of 16 amino acids. V was shortened by 10 bases and J by 2 bases, with 23 bases between the two germline ends. Germline V gives CDR1 LNHDA, CDR2 SQIVND (reference sequence). CDR3 protein: CATGGSRGRRNYGYTF. The CDR3 DNA sequence: TGTGCCACCGGGGGATCCCGGGGAAGGAGAAACTATGGCTACACCTTC.

The genes are TRBV6-5 and TRBJ1-1; D remains unclear. The V gene lost 8 bases and the J gene lost 4 bases, with 14 bases spanning the gap. The CDR3 is made up of 13 amino acids. Germline V lookup: CDR1 MNHEY, CDR2 SVGAGI. CDR3 bases: TGTGCCAGCCGCGACACCCTGGGCACTGAAGCTTTCTTT. As protein: CASRDTLGTEAFF.

There are a few counts of this clone. The rearrangement uses TRBV2 and TRBJ1-5; TRBD1 is a possible D gene (5 bases). The germline V and J ends were trimmed by 5 bases and 11 bases, with 16 bases remaining between them. The CDR3 has 13 amino acids. In germline, CDR1 is SNHLY, CDR2 FYNNEI. CDR3 in DNA: TGTGCCAGCAGTCGGGACTCTCAAGGAGCCCAGCATTTT. It specifies CASSRDSQGAQHF.

The chain couples TRBV2 to TRBJ2-2; 10 bases agree with TRBD2. J gave up 9 bases and V 1 base, and 5 bases lay outside the gene matches. This CDR3 comprises 15 residues. The germline V gene encodes CDR1 SNHLY and CDR2 FYNNEI. CDR3 DNA: TGTGCCAGCAGTGAAGGTTCTAGCGGGGGCCGGGAGCTGTTTTTT. It specifies CASSEGSSGGRELFF.

V and J are TRBV7-6 and TRBJ2-1; 7 bases are shared with TRBD2. The junction had 12 bases not matched to a gene; V was cut back by 6 bases and J by 4 bases. CDR1 and CDR2 (germline): SGHVS, FNYEAQ. This CDR3 comprises 16 residues. The CDR3 here is CASSIRPGAGYNEQFF. CDR3 sequence (DNA): TGTGCCAGCAGTATAAGACCGGGAGCGGGGTACAATGAGCAGTTCTTC.

CDR3 nucleotides: TGTGCCAGCAGCCGGGATGCTACCGAGCAGTACTTC. Its translation is CASSRDATEQYF. The rearrangement joins TRBV11-2 to TRBJ2-7; possibly TRBD2 for D (5 bases). The V gene's germline CDR1 is SGHAT and CDR2 FQNNGV. There are 12 residues in the CDR3. V lost 5 bases to trimming and J lost 6 bases, with 11 bases between them.

This clone came up a few times. The chain combines TRBV19 with TRBJ2-7; 9 bases match TRBD1. V shed 4 bases, J shed 0 bases, and the junction held 10 bases outside the gene matches. Germline assignment: CDR1 LNHDA and CDR2 SQIVND (reference sequence). There are 17 residues in the CDR3. The CDR3 sequence is CASSTLPGTGFSYEQYF. In DNA, the CDR3 is TGTGCCAGTAGTACCCTGCCCGGGACAGGGTTCTCCTACGAGCAGTACTTC.

The rearrangement joins TRBV27 to TRBJ2-2; D is undetermined. Trimming removed 4 bases at V and 4 bases at J, with 10 bases between. CDR1 is MNHEY and CDR2 is SMNVEV in the germline V gene (reference sequence). The CDR3 has 14 residues. CDR3 nucleotides: TGTGCCAGCAGTTCCTATCGCGGCACCGGGGAGCTGTTTTTT. Amino acids: CASSSYRGTGELFF.

The chain is built from TRBV6-5 and TRBJ1-3, with 8 bases matching TRBD1. Germline CDR1 and CDR2: MNHEY and SVGAGI. V lost 2 bases, J lost 9 bases, and 6 bases stayed unmatched. The CDR3 runs 14 residues. This CDR3 reads CASSYGQGSSTIYF. As DNA, the CDR3 is TGTGCCAGCAGTTACGGACAGGGTAGCTCCACCATATATTTT.

This clone was observed a single time. The chain uses TRBV7-3 and TRBJ2-1; 8 nucleotides align to TRBD2. Germline CDR1 and CDR2: SGHTA and FQGTGA. This CDR3 is 16 amino acids long. V lost 6 bases, J lost 0 bases, and 7 bases stayed unmatched. CDR3 DNA: TGTGCCAGCAGTCGGACGGGGGGGAGCTCCTACAATGAGCAGTTCTTC. Translating it yields CASSRTGGSSYNEQFF.

The CDR3 nucleotides are TGTGCCAGCAGCGGCCGCACAGATACGCAGTATTTT. It translates to CASSGRTDTQYF. The rearrangement joins TRBV7-6 to TRBJ2-3, with no clear D. V was trimmed by 5 bases and J by 1 base, leaving 4 bases between them. The CDR3 sequence is 12 residues long. Germline CDR1 SGHVS, CDR2 FNYEAQ.

V is TRBV3-1 (or the pseudogene TRBV3-2) and J is TRBJ1-2; 8 bases fit TRBD1. J was trimmed by 4 bases and V by 4 bases; bases with no gene match: 11. Germline assignment: CDR1 LGHDT and CDR2 YNNKEL (reference sequence). There are 16 residues in the CDR3. Here the CDR3 reads CASSLTGTGELYGYTF. The CDR3 DNA is TGTGCCAGCAGCCTAACCGGGACAGGCGAACTCTATGGCTACACCTTC.

This CDR3 reads CASSEVGGVRDTQYF. The CDR3 DNA reads as TGTGCCAGCAGTGAGGTCGGGGGGGTACGAGATACGCAGTATTTT. This chain joins TRBV6-4 and TRBJ2-3; 8 bases map to TRBD2. J was trimmed by 5 bases and V by 3 bases; bases with no gene match: 7. Germline CDR1 and CDR2: MRHNA and SNTAGT. This CDR3 is 15 amino acids long.

The chain has TRBV5-6 and TRBJ1-6; tentatively, D is TRBD1 (5 bases). V was shortened by 4 bases and J by 10 bases, with 24 bases between the two germline ends. The CDR3 is made up of 17 amino acids. Germline V gene lookup returns CDR1 SGHDT and CDR2 YYEEEE. This CDR3 is CASSTTNRMGPGSPLHF. The CDR3, as DNA: TGTGCCAGCAGCACCACGAACAGGATGGGGCCCGGGTCACCCCTCCACTTT.

V gene TRBV5-1 combines with J gene TRBJ2-1; 11 nucleotides agree with TRBD2. Germline trimming cut 0 bases from V and 4 bases from J; bases unmatched to any gene: 3. The CDR3 is 16 residues long. The germline V gene encodes CDR1 SGHRS and CDR2 YFSETQ. For the CDR3, the DNA is TGCGCCAGCAGCTTGGGGGGACTAGCGGAATACAATGAGCAGTTCTTC. This sequence encodes CASSLGGLAEYNEQFF.

J is TRBJ2-7 and V is TRBV29-1; 7 bases map to TRBD1. The trim removed 5 bases at V and 2 bases at J, leaving 0 bases unmatched. The germline V gene has CDR1 SQVTM and CDR2 ANQGSEA. The CDR3 spans 11 residues. The CDR3 DNA is TGCAGCGTTCAGGGGGCCTACGAGCAGTACTTC. It translates to CSVQGAYEQYF.

This chain links TRBV29-1 with TRBJ1-2, with a possible D match to TRBD1 (5 bases). Germline V lookup: CDR1 SQVTM, CDR2 ANQGSEA. Trimming cost V 5 bases and J 4 bases, with 8 bases left between them. The CDR3 is 11 amino acids. CDR3: CSVSTGYGYTF. CDR3 nucleotides: TGCAGCGTTTCAACAGGCTATGGCTACACCTTC.

The table lists this clone with a few counts. The rearrangement uses TRBV28 and TRBJ2-1; 12 positions match TRBD2. V lost 10 bases and J lost 4; bases outside the gene matches: 23. The germline V gene has CDR1 MDHEN and CDR2 SYDVKM. The CDR3 extends over 20 amino acids. The CDR3 protein is CATSRGPLAGGPPEYNEQFF. In DNA form, the CDR3 reads TGTGCCACCTCTCGAGGGCCGCTAGCGGGGGGGCCTCCGGAGTACAATGAGCAGTTCTTC.

This clone has just one count. This chain's CDR3 is CASSSSGLAGEGTSVTQYF. CDR3 sequence (DNA): TGTGCCAGCAGCTCAAGCGGGCTAGCGGGAGAGGGGACCTCAGTGACCCAGTACTTC. The chain couples TRBV7-9 to TRBJ2-5, with 10 bases lining up with TRBD2. Germline values: CDR1 SEHNR, CDR2 FQNEAQ (reference sequence). CDR3 size: 19 residues. After removal of 4 bases from V and 7 bases from J, the junction contained 21 bases not matched to a gene.

The chain employs TRBV12-3 or TRBV12-4 and TRBJ2-4; D remains ambiguous. There are 11 residues in the CDR3. Trimming left V 8 bases short and J 6 bases short, with 8 bases between. The CDR3 DNA is TGTGCCAGCCTAGGCTTAAACATTCAGTACTTC. It specifies CASLGLNIQYF.

V is TRBV27 and J is TRBJ1-5; 7 bases align to TRBD1. V shed 5 bases, J shed 4 bases, and the junction held 5 bases outside the gene matches. CDR1 and CDR2 from the germline V gene are MNHEY and SMNVEV (reference sequence). This CDR3 spans 14 amino acids. The CDR3 spells CASSQNRGNQPQHF. The CDR3 nucleotides read TGTGCCAGCAGTCAAAACAGGGGAAATCAGCCCCAGCATTTT.

The chain combines TRBV27 with TRBJ1-5; D unclear. The length of the CDR3 is 15 residues. CDR1 MNHEY and CDR2 SMNVEV come from the germline V gene (reference sequence). V shed 4 bases and J shed 4 bases, with 14 bases lying between them. CDR3 in amino acids: CASSSTDGRNQPQHF. The CDR3 region has the DNA TGTGCCAGCAGTTCAACTGACGGGAGAAATCAGCCCCAGCATTTT.